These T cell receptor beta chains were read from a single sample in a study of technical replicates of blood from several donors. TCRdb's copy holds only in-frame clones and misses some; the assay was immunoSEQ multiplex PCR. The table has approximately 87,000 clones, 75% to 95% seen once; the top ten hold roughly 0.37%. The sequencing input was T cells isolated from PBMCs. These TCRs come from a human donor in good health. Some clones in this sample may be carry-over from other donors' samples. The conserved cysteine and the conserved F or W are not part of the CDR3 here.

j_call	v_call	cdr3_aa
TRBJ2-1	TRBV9	ASSVGTGNEQF
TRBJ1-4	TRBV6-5	ASSYSVAGNEKLF
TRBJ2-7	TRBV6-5	ASSYSTPPGRYEQY
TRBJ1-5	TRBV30	AWSSKGLYNQPQH
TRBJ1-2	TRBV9	ASSVQGTGYT
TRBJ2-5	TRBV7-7	ASSFDRTSGDQETQY
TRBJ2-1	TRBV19	ASSIGSSGRATEQF
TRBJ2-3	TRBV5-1	ASSVGTGKADTQY
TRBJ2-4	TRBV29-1	SVGTPGQGTKNIQY
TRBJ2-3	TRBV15	ATTTKSTDTQY
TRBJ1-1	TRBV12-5	ASGLGAGMNTEAF
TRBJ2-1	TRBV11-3	ASSLSSMEGHNEQF
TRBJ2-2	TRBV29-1	SVEDGSGRRNGELF
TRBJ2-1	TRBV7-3	ASSITGPGNEQF
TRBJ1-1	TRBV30	AWSVRGPRGAF
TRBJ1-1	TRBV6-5	ASSYPGTGGAAF
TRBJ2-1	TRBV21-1	ASSTGLAGVRPNEQF
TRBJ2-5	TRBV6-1	ASTRMDRSQETQY